This entry lists 3 T cell receptor beta chains sequenced from one sample in a study of T cell repertoires in cytomegalovirus infection. The antigens of these receptors remain unknown. TCRdb ran MiXCR on the reads and lists one entry per CDR3 protein. Here the sample spans about 270,000 distinct CDR3 sequences, 22% being singletons. The input for sequencing was cultured PBMCs, taken from culture after CMV antigen stimulation. The receptors shown here come from a human donor in good health (CMV status not recorded). Some clones in this sample may be carry-over from other donors' samples.

To note about this clonotype: This may be a read error, as it is one base from a much larger clone. The rearrangement joins TRBV6-1 to TRBJ2-7, with a weak D call TRBD1 (6 bases). The length of the CDR3 is 13 residues. CDR1 and CDR2 (germline): MNHNS, SASEGT. CDR3 sequence reads: CSSSVSQGYEQYV. The CDR3 bases are TGTTCCAGCAGTGTGAGTCAGGGGTACGAGCAGTACGTC.

The chain joins TRBV27 to TRBJ1-6; 8 bases line up with TRBD1. The CDR3 runs to 17 residues. V was pared by 7 bases and J by 9 bases, with 17 bases of the junction left unmatched. Germline V gene data show CDR1 as MNHEY and CDR2 as SMNVEV (reference sequence). In DNA, the CDR3 is TGTGCCAGCACGGACAGGGTTTATGGGCCACGGGGTTCACCCCTCCACTTT. Amino acids: CASTDRVYGPRGSPLHF.

The gene calls are TRBV20-1 and TRBJ2-7; TRBD2 agrees at 7 bases. The V and J ends lost 1 base and 4 bases, in that order; junction bases with no gene match: 4. The CDR3 length is 13 residues. Germline CDR1 is DFQATT and CDR2 is SNEGSKA (reference sequence). CDR3 loop: CSARALAEYEQYF. The CDR3 DNA reads TGCAGTGCTAGAGCTCTAGCGGAATACGAGCAGTACTTC.